Following are 2 T cell receptor beta chains from one sample sequenced in a study of T cells in Graves' hyperthyroidism and ophthalmopathy. RNA transcripts gave rise to amplified TCR beta CDR3 regions. Using the HTBI primer set, a first-round RT-PCR was run on the TCR CDR3. Each CDR3 protein is one row after TCRdb ran MiXCR on the multiplex PCR reads. The sample consists of 400,000 to 500,000 distinct CDR3 sequences, roughly 13% of them appearing once. Sequences were obtained from blood. These receptors were obtained from a woman aged 18-29 years with Graves' hyperthyroidism.

This clonotype appeared many times. The J gene is TRBJ1-2, the V gene TRBV6-5; the match to TRBD1 covers 8 bases. The V gene's germline CDR1 is MNHEY and CDR2 SVGAGI. The J segment lost 8 bases and the V segment lost 0 bases, leaving 2 bases of the junction unmatched. There are 13 residues in the CDR3. The CDR3 region has the DNA TGTGCCAGCAGTTACTCGACAGGGGCAGGCTACACCTTC. Residues: CASSYSTGAGYTF.

CDR3 nucleotides: TGCGCCAGCAGCCCCCGCGGGACAGGGACGGATGGCTACACCTTC. Protein product: CASSPRGTGTDGYTF. The V and J genes are TRBV5-1 and TRBJ1-2, with 9 bases fitting TRBD1. V lost 4 bases and J lost 6; bases outside the gene matches: 10. This CDR3 has 15 residues. Germline loops: CDR1 SGHRS, CDR2 YFSETQ.